Presented here are 21 T cell receptor beta chains from one specimen sequenced in a study of shared clonotypes between healthy human individuals. Clones were sequenced by immunoSEQ multiplex PCR, and TCRdb holds only the in-frame ones, with some missing. The sample has about a million clones, under 80% seen once. Sequencing input: memory CD4+ T cells sorted from blood. Subset of the sample: CD45RA-negative fraction. Receptor source: a man between 18 and 29 years old in good health.

This chain uses TRBV18 with TRBJ2-1, with D possibly being TRBD2 (5 bases). The CDR3 runs 14 residues. The germline CDR1 and CDR2 sequences are KGHSH and LQKENI. The V end was cut by 2 bases, the J end by 12 bases, with 17 bases between. CDR3 DNA sequence: TGTGCCAGCTCACCAGACGGCGAGGCGGGCGTGCAGTTCTTC. This gives the protein CASSPDGEAGVQFF.

The chain is built from TRBV7-2 and TRBJ2-2, with D perhaps TRBD2 (5 bases). The CDR3 is 15 residues long. Germline-derived CDR1 and CDR2 are SGHTA and FQGNSA. Trimming removed 5 bases from V and 5 bases from J, with 15 bases in between. This CDR3 is CASSQNTAGTGELFF. CDR3 DNA: TGTGCCAGCAGCCAAAACACGGCGGGTACCGGGGAGCTGTTTTTT.

This clone was counted only a few times. V and J are TRBV5-4 and TRBJ1-3; possible D gene TRBD1, 5 bases. V was pared by 0 bases and J by 2 bases, with 9 bases between. Germline V lookup: CDR1 SGHNT, CDR2 YYREEE (reference sequence). This CDR3 comprises 15 residues. The CDR3 here is CASSLDGAPGNTIYF. CDR3 bases: TGTGCCAGCAGCTTGGACGGGGCCCCTGGAAACACCATATATTTT.

This clone has only a few counts. The V gene is TRBV11-2, the J gene TRBJ1-5; D unresolved. The CDR3 covers 13 residues. Germline CDR1 and CDR2: SGHAT and FQNNGV. V was shortened by 5 bases and J by 4 bases, with 9 bases between the two germline ends. The CDR3 DNA reads as TGTGCCAGCAGCCAGGACCTAAATCAGCCCCAGCATTTT. It encodes CASSQDLNQPQHF. The variable domain in full, completed from reference TRBV11-2 and TRBJ1-5, reads EAGVAQSPRYKIIEKRQSVAFWCNPISGHATLYWYQQILGQGPKLLIQFQNNGVVDDSQLPKDRFSAERLKGVDSTLKIQPAKLEDSAVYLCASSQDLNQPQHFGDGTRLSIL.

The genes are TRBV28 and TRBJ1-4, with 8 bases identical to TRBD1. V shed 10 bases, J shed 5 bases, and the junction held 6 bases outside the gene matches. Germline CDR1 MDHEN, CDR2 SYDVKM. CDR3 length: 13 amino acids. CDR3 residues: CAINRGTNEKLFF. The CDR3 DNA reads TGTGCCATAAACAGGGGGACCAATGAAAAACTGTTTTTT.

The chain has TRBV19 and TRBJ1-6; D call uncertain. The CDR3 spans 13 residues. Trimming pared 5 bases from V and 6 bases from J, leaving 8 bases between. Germline values: CDR1 LNHDA, CDR2 SQIVND (reference sequence). The CDR3, as DNA: TGTGCCAGTAGTGCGGATAGTAATTCACCCCTCCACTTT. Translated, it gives CASSADSNSPLHF.

This clone was seen at least ten times. The chain has TRBV6-6 and TRBJ1-1, with 9 bases matching TRBD1. The CDR3 is 14 residues long. Germline assignment: CDR1 MNHNY and CDR2 SVGAGI (reference sequence). J gave up 6 bases and V 5 bases, and 7 bases lay outside the gene matches. The CDR3 here is CASSAGQGWPEAFF. CDR3 nucleotide sequence: TGTGCCAGCAGTGCGGGACAGGGTTGGCCTGAAGCTTTCTTT.

V usage is TRBV18 and J usage is TRBJ2-6, with D perhaps given as TRBD1 or TRBD2 (5 bases each). With 0 bases removed from V and 2 bases from J, the gap between germline ends came to 11 bases. This CDR3 region has 17 residues. Germline V CDR1 and CDR2: KGHSH, LQKENI. The CDR3, as DNA: TGTGCCAGCTCACCACCATTCCTGGGACCTGGGGCCAACGTCCTGACTTTC. It translates to CASSPPFLGPGANVLTF.

This chain uses TRBV2 with TRBJ2-5; 7 bases fit TRBD2. With V trimmed by 6 bases and J by 1 base, 5 bases remained unmatched. The CDR3 runs 14 residues. The germline CDR1 and CDR2 sequences are SNHLY and FYNNEI. CDR3 nucleotides: TGTGCCAGCAGCCTAGGACTAGGCCAAGAGACCCAGTACTTC. Amino acid sequence: CASSLGLGQETQYF.

The chain couples TRBV30 to TRBJ2-3; 7 positions match TRBD2. The CDR3 length is 12 residues. CDR1 and CDR2 (germline): GTSNPN, SVGIG (reference sequence). V dropped 2 bases and J dropped 11; count of bases not matched to a gene: 7. As DNA, the CDR3 is TGTGCCTGGAGTTACCCGGGGGGTAAGCAGTATTTT. This encodes CAWSYPGGKQYF.

This clone was counted only a few times. Additional DNA sequences in this sample encode the identical CDR3. The rearrangement uses TRBV4-1 and TRBJ2-7, with D perhaps matching TRBD1 or TRBD2 (5 bases each). This CDR3 comprises 14 residues. Trimming removed 3 bases at V and 0 bases at J, with 9 bases between. Per the germline V gene, CDR1 is MGHRA and CDR2 is YSYEKL. The CDR3, as DNA: TGCGCCAGCAGCCAGGGACGGTCCTCCTACGAGCAGTACTTC. Protein sequence: CASSQGRSSYEQYF.

The gene calls are TRBV2 and TRBJ2-2; 7 nucleotides agree with TRBD1. The ends lost 6 bases at V and 7 bases at J; junction bases unmatched: 5. The CDR3 contains 13 residues. Germline-derived CDR1 and CDR2 are SNHLY and FYNNEI. The CDR3 here is CASRDRWIGELFF. CDR3 DNA sequence: TGTGCCAGCAGGGACAGGTGGATCGGGGAGCTGTTTTTT.

V and J are TRBV6-1 and TRBJ1-2; possible D gene TRBD1, 5 bases. Trimming removed 4 bases at V and 8 bases at J, with 20 bases between. Germline CDR1 is MNHNS and CDR2 is SASEGT. This CDR3 region has 15 residues. CDR3 amino acids: CASSGGTAFGRGYTF. In nucleotides, the CDR3 is TGTGCCAGCAGTGGAGGGACCGCCTTCGGACGGGGCTACACCTTC.

The rearrangement links TRBV7-3 to TRBJ2-3; D is possibly TRBD2 (5 bases). The CDR3 sequence is 15 residues long. Per the germline V gene, CDR1 is SGHTA and CDR2 is FQGTGA. Trimming took off 0 bases at V and 5 bases at J, with 12 bases between the two ends. The CDR3 sequence: CASSLTSIEGDTQYF. The DNA of the CDR3 is TGTGCCAGCAGCTTAACGTCGATTGAGGGAGATACGCAGTATTTT.

The rearrangement uses TRBV4-1 and TRBJ1-6; TRBD1 matches at 11 bases. V lost 0 bases, J lost 10 bases, and 11 bases stayed unmatched. The CDR3 consists of 18 residues. Germline lookup yields CDR1 MGHRA and CDR2 YSYEKL. The CDR3 reads CASSQDGGQGANKSPLHF. The CDR3 region has the DNA TGCGCCAGCAGCCAAGATGGCGGACAGGGGGCTAACAAATCACCCCTCCACTTT.

The chain recombines TRBV6-1 with TRBJ1-1; D is unclear. The CDR3 loop spans 14 amino acids. The germline CDR1 and CDR2 sequences are MNHNS and SASEGT. Trimming cost V 0 bases and J 9 bases, with 14 bases left between them. The CDR3 DNA follows: TGTGCCAGCAGTGAAGCGCGGCCCGCCAGGAAAGCTTTCTTT. Translation: CASSEARPARKAFF.

This chain joins TRBV6-6 and TRBJ2-1; possibly TRBD2 for D (6 bases). CDR3 length equals 11 residues. In germline, CDR1 is MNHNY, CDR2 SVGAGI (reference sequence). Trimming took 8 bases from V and 9 from J, leaving 11 bases between them. The CDR3 DNA reads TGTGCCAGCCAACGGGGACTTGAGCAGTTCTTC. It translates to CASQRGLEQFF.

The rearrangement links TRBV2 to TRBJ2-5; possible D gene TRBD1, 5 bases. Germline-derived CDR1 and CDR2 are SNHLY and FYNNEI. V was trimmed by 8 bases and J by 0 bases, leaving 16 bases between them. CDR3 length: 15 residues. CDR3 region: CASHPGKGYQETQYF. Written as DNA, the CDR3 is TGTGCCAGCCACCCTGGCAAGGGGTACCAAGAGACCCAGTACTTC.

The rearrangement links TRBV19 to TRBJ2-5; tentative D call: TRBD1 (6 bases). Germline-derived CDR1 and CDR2 are LNHDA and SQIVND (reference sequence). The CDR3 sequence is 13 residues long. V was trimmed by 9 bases and J by 0 bases, leaving 11 bases between them. CDR3 DNA: TGTGCCAGCGCCAGGGGTAACCAAGAGACCCAGTACTTC. Protein sequence: CASARGNQETQYF.

This chain uses TRBV30 with TRBJ2-5, with 14 bases that match TRBD2. The CDR3 sequence is 16 residues long. After removal of 4 bases from V and 4 bases from J, the junction contained 8 bases not matched to a gene. Germline CDR1 reads GTSNPN; CDR2 reads SVGIG (reference sequence). The CDR3 nucleotides are TGTGCCTGGACTTATACCGGGACTAGCGGGAGAGAGACCCAGTACTTC. It translates to CAWTYTGTSGRETQYF. Variable domain in full (rest from reference TRBV30 and TRBJ2-5): SQTIHQWPATLVQPVGSPLSLECTVEGTSNPNLYWYRQAAGRGLQLLFYSVGIGQISSEVPQNLSASRPQDRQFILSSKKLLLSDSGFYLCAWTYTGTSGRETQYFGPGTRLLVL.

This clone was observed a single time. Here the CDR3 reads CASGRQGTYEQYF. The DNA of the CDR3 is TGTGCCAGCGGCCGACAGGGCACCTACGAGCAGTACTTC. The chain carries TRBV2 and TRBJ2-5; TRBD1 matches 7 bases. The closer fit of TRBJ2-7 to the DNA end suggests the J call may be wrong. The CDR3 extends over 13 amino acids. The germline V gene encodes CDR1 SNHLY and CDR2 FYNNEI.